There are a few counts of the clone carrying this T cell receptor beta chain. One to two pinch biopsies were taken from the rectum during colonoscopy. Before the diagnostic colonoscopy, ulcerative colitis patients were free of immunosuppressive medication. The table came from immunoSEQ multiplex PCR; TCRdb's copy has only in-frame clones and leaves some out. The data show 36,000 or so clones, with around 78% seen just once and about 0.7% held by the top ten. This sample stems from a study of pediatric ulcerative colitis. CDR3 length: 15 amino acids. Per the germline V gene, CDR1 is SEHNR and CDR2 is FQNEAQ (reference sequence). Trimming at V came to 2 bases and at J to 2 bases, leaving 6 bases not matched to a gene.

Sequencing used gut tissue. V and J are TRBV7-9 and TRBJ2-7, with 7 bases identical to TRBD2. This TCR was sampled from a boy between 10 and 17 years old with moderate ulcerative colitis. In DNA, the CDR3 is TGTGCCAGCAGCTTAACGAAGGGAGGGCCCTACGAGCAGTACTTC. Its translation is CASSLTKGGPYEQYF.